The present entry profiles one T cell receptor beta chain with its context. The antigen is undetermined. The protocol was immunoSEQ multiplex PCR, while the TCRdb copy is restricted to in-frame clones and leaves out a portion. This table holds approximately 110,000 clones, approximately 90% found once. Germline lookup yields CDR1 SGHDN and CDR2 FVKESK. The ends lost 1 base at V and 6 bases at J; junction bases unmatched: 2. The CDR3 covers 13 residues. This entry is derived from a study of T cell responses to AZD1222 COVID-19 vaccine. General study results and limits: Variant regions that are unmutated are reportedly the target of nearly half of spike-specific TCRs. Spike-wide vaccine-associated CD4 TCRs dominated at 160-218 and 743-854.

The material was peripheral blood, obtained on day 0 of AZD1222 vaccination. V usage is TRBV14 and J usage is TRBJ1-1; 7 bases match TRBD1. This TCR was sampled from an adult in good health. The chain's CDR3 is CASSQVQGAEAFF. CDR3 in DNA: TGTGCCAGCAGCCAAGTTCAGGGGGCTGAAGCTTTCTTT.